What follows are 32 T cell receptor beta chains derived from one specimen sequenced in a study of T cells expressing NK-cell markers. After re-calling the 5' RACE reads, TCRdb lists one entry per CDR3 protein, DNA absent. Recorded for this sample: hundreds of thousands of distinct CDR3 sequences. Material: blood T cells: a sorted CD56 or NKG2C T cell subset, CD4+ or CD8+ T cells, or bulk PBMC T cells (not recorded which). Receptors originate from a woman between 18 and 69 years old in good health.

The chain is built from TRBV5-1 and TRBJ2-3; the TRBD2 assignment by TCRdb is unverifiable without DNA. The germline gives CDR1 SGHRS, CDR2 YFSETQ. The CDR3 sequence is 16 residues long. The CDR3 is CASSSTSGRAQNTQYF. The full variable domain, with the rest looked up from reference TRBV5-1 and TRBJ2-3, is KAGVTQTPRYLIKTRGQQVTLSCSPISGHRSVSWYQQTPGQGLQFLFEYFSETQRNKGNFPGRFSGRQFSNSRSEMNVSTLELGDSALYLCASSSTSGRAQNTQYFGPGTRLTVL.

This chain links TRBV18 with TRBJ2-6. This CDR3 has 18 amino acids. Germline V lookup: CDR1 KGHSH, CDR2 LQKENI. The CDR3: CASSPRVVAGEGANVLTF.

The chain couples TRBV20-1 to TRBJ2-7; the TCRdb D gene call, TRBD2, has no DNA to confirm it. Looked up from germline, CDR1 is DFQATT and CDR2 is SNEGSKA (reference sequence). The CDR3 sequence is 15 residues long. CDR3 in amino acids: CSARDRVSGTYEQYF.

The chain links TRBV3-1 to TRBJ2-1; TCRdb outputs TRBD1, but without DNA this stays unchecked. CDR1 and CDR2 from the germline V gene are LGHDT and YNNKEL (reference sequence). The CDR3 runs to 15 residues. The CDR3: CASSPGTKHYNEQFF.

V and J are TRBV10-3 and TRBJ2-7; the D gene TCRdb calls, TRBD2, cannot be checked with no DNA. The CDR3 is made up of 15 amino acids. Germline loops: CDR1 ENHRY, CDR2 SYGVKD. The CDR3 here is CAISGRATSSYEQYF.

The chain joins TRBV27 to TRBJ2-5; no DNA is available, so the TRBD1 call from TCRdb remains unchecked. The CDR3 spans 13 residues. Germline V gene sequence: CDR1 MNHEY, CDR2 SMNVEV (reference sequence). The CDR3 here is CASSSGRQETQYF.

The CDR3 region is CSGRRTNTGELFF. The chain recombines TRBV20-1 with TRBJ2-2. Germline V gives CDR1 DFQATT, CDR2 SNEGSKA (reference sequence). The CDR3 totals 13 residues.

This chain uses TRBV7-8 with TRBJ2-7; TCRdb names TRBD2, which stays unverified in the absence of DNA. The germline V gene has CDR1 SGHVS and CDR2 FQNEAQ. The CDR3 has 18 amino acids. CDR3 amino acids: CASSLVGLAGSRGNEQYF.

This chain connects TRBV12-3 or TRBV12-4 to TRBJ2-2; absent DNA, TCRdb's TRBD1 call cannot be checked. The CDR3 consists of 18 residues. The CDR3 protein is CASTPIWDTRRNTGELFF.

The genes are TRBV20-1 and TRBJ2-3; with no DNA, the TCRdb D assignment of TRBD1 cannot be verified. CDR3 length equals 13 residues. Germline V gene sequence: CDR1 DFQATT, CDR2 SNEGSKA (reference sequence). This CDR3 is CSAPTGGTDTQYF.

V gene TRBV2 combines with J gene TRBJ1-5. CDR1 is SNHLY and CDR2 is FYNNEI in the germline V gene. The length of the CDR3 is 15 residues. CDR3 protein: CASSLKEVGNQPQHF.

The chain uses TRBV29-1 and TRBJ2-7; lacking DNA, the TRBD2 call made by TCRdb goes unchecked. CDR3 length equals 17 residues. CDR1 SQVTM and CDR2 ANQGSEA come from the germline V gene. CDR3 residues: CSVGGVIAGEGSYEQYF.

This chain links TRBV6-1 with TRBJ1-1; the TRBD1 assignment by TCRdb is unverifiable without DNA. Germline V gene lookup returns CDR1 MNHNS and CDR2 SASEGT. The CDR3 is made up of 16 amino acids. The CDR3 here is CASSASSGAGNTEAFF.

The rearrangement joins TRBV20-1 to TRBJ1-2; TCRdb's D call, TRBD1, is unchecked because there is no DNA. Per the germline V gene, CDR1 is DFQATT and CDR2 is SNEGSKA (reference sequence). This CDR3 is built from 14 residues. This CDR3 reads CSARDGGANYGYTF.

The chain employs TRBV25-1 and TRBJ2-1; the TCRdb D gene call, TRBD2, has no DNA to confirm it. The CDR3 contains 17 residues. Germline loops: CDR1 MGHDK, CDR2 SYGVNS. CDR3 in amino acids: CASTPHLLAGHDNEQFF.

This chain connects TRBV7-2 to TRBJ2-3. The V gene's germline CDR1 is SGHTA and CDR2 FQGNSA. CDR3 length equals 14 residues. CDR3 sequence reads: CASSPTGGTDTQYF.

The chain recombines TRBV5-6 with TRBJ2-3; the D call of TRBD2 rests on TCRdb alone, since no DNA is present to check it. The length of the CDR3 is 16 residues. CDR1 and CDR2 from the germline V gene are SGHDT and YYEEEE. The CDR3 reads CASSFTSGRAPDTQYF.

The rearrangement uses TRBV20-1 and TRBJ2-2; the D call of TRBD2 rests on TCRdb alone, since no DNA is present to check it. From germline, CDR1 is DFQATT and CDR2 SNEGSKA (reference sequence). CDR3 size: 17 residues. The CDR3 loop reads CSARDPGTSLNGGELFF.

The genes are TRBV6-6 and TRBJ1-6. The CDR3 spans 11 residues. The germline CDR1 and CDR2 sequences are MNHNY and SVGAGI (reference sequence). CDR3 region: CASSANSPLHF.

The V call is TRBV5-1, the J call TRBJ1-1. The CDR3 is 14 residues long. Per germline, CDR1 SGHRS and CDR2 YFSETQ. Here the CDR3 reads CASSLGLTEPEAFF.

The chain couples TRBV5-1 to TRBJ2-1; as DNA is missing, the TRBD2 call by TCRdb cannot be tested. In germline, CDR1 is SGHRS, CDR2 YFSETQ. The CDR3 runs to 16 residues. The CDR3: CASSPQLAGGLGEQFF.

The genes are TRBV5-1 and TRBJ1-1. The CDR3 runs 14 residues. The germline gives CDR1 SGHRS, CDR2 YFSETQ. Here the CDR3 reads CASSLFGMNTEAFF. Looking up the rest from reference TRBV5-1 and TRBJ1-1 gives the full variable domain: KAGVTQTPRYLIKTRGQQVTLSCSPISGHRSVSWYQQTPGQGLQFLFEYFSETQRNKGNFPGRFSGRQFSNSRSEMNVSTLELGDSALYLCASSLFGMNTEAFFGQGTRLTVV.

The rearrangement uses TRBV10-3 and TRBJ2-5. The CDR3 spans 13 residues. Germline CDR1 ENHRY, CDR2 SYGVKD. The CDR3 sequence: CAISESIQETQYF.

This chain uses TRBV6-2 or TRBV6-3 with TRBJ2-1; TCRdb selects TRBD1, and the lack of DNA leaves this call unchecked. The CDR3 totals 15 residues. CDR1 is MNHEY, CDR2 SVGEGT, per germline. The chain's CDR3 is CASSEWRKGGNEQFF.

The gene calls are TRBV10-3 and TRBJ1-1; no DNA is available, so the TRBD1 call from TCRdb remains unchecked. This CDR3 is 13 amino acids long. The V gene's germline CDR1 is ENHRY and CDR2 SYGVKD. The CDR3 loop reads CAIKIPGDTEAFF.

The chain couples TRBV30 to TRBJ1-1; TCRdb calls TRBD1, which cannot be checked without DNA. Germline-derived CDR1 and CDR2 are GTSNPN and SVGIG (reference sequence). The CDR3 spans 12 residues. CDR3 sequence: CACTGRNTEAFF.

The V gene is TRBV27, the J gene TRBJ2-3; TCRdb calls TRBD2, which cannot be checked without DNA. CDR1 MNHEY and CDR2 SMNVEV come from the germline V gene (reference sequence). The CDR3 has 16 residues. CDR3 protein: CASSLGLAGAPDTQYF.

The chain links TRBV9 to TRBJ2-7; without DNA, the TCRdb call of TRBD2 cannot be checked. CDR1 is SGDLS, CDR2 YYNGEE, per germline. The CDR3 contains 15 residues. CDR3 sequence reads: CASSVGEGEYYEQYF. The full variable domain, with the rest looked up from reference TRBV9 and TRBJ2-7, is DSGVTQTPKHLITATGQRVTLRCSPRSGDLSVYWYQQSLDQGLQFLIQYYNGEERAKGNILERFSAQQFPDLHSELNLSSLELGDSALYFCASSVGEGEYYEQYFGPGTRLTVT.

V and J are TRBV18 and TRBJ2-3; checking the TCRdb D call of TRBD2 is not possible without DNA. The CDR3 has 15 residues. Germline CDR1 KGHSH, CDR2 LQKENI. This chain's CDR3 is CASSPLAGGPDTQYF.

This chain connects TRBV6-4 to TRBJ2-1; there is no DNA to check the TCRdb D call of TRBD1. This CDR3 contains 18 residues. Germline V CDR1 and CDR2: MRHNA, SNTAGT. The CDR3 loop is CASSGSPRTALLYNEQFF.

The chain joins TRBV20-1 to TRBJ1-1; TCRdb returns TRBD1, unconfirmable since there is no DNA. Germline assignment: CDR1 DFQATT and CDR2 SNEGSKA (reference sequence). The CDR3 covers 15 residues. The chain's CDR3 is CSASTGGQLNTEAFF.

The rearrangement uses TRBV16 and TRBJ2-2. Germline assignment: CDR1 KGHSY and CDR2 FQNENV. The CDR3 runs to 16 residues. Here the CDR3 reads CASSQAGVFTAGELFF.